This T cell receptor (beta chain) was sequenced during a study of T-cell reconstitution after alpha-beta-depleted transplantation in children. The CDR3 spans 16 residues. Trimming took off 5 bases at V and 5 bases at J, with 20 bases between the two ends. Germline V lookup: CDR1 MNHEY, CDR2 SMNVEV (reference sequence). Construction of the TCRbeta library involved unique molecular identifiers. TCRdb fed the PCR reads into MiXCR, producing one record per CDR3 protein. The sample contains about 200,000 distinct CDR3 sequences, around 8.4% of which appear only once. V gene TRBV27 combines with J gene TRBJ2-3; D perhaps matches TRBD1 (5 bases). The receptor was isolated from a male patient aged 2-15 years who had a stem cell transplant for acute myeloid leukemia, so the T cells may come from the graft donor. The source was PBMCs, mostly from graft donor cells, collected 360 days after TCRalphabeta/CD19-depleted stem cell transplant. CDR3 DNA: TGTGCCAGCAGTCCTCATTCCGGCAGGGCGAAAGATACGCAGTATTTT. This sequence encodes CASSPHSGRAKDTQYF.